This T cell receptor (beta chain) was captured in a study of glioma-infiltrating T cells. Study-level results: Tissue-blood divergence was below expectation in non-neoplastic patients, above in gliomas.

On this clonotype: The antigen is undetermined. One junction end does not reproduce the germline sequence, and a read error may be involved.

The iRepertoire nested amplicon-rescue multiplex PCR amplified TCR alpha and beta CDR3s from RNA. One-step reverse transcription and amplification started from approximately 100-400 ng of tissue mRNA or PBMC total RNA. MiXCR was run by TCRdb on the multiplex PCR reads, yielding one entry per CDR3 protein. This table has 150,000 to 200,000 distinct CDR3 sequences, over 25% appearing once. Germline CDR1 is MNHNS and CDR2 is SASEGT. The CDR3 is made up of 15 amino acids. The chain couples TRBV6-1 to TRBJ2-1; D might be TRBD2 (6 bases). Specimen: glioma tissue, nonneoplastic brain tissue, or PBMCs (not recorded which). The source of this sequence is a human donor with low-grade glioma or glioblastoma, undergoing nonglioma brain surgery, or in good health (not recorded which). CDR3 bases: TGTGCCAGCAGTGAATCGGGGAGGTCCTGCAATGAGCAGTTCTTC. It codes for CASSESGRSCNEQFF.